This T cell receptor (beta chain) was retrieved from a study of siplizumab effects on memory and regulatory T cells. Only a few counts were recorded for this clone. The antigen remains undetermined. This CDR3 contains 15 residues. Germline V gene lookup returns CDR1 MNHEY and CDR2 SVGAGI. Trimming cost V 6 bases and J 2 bases; bases outside gene matches: 3. Study outcomes and limitations: Researchers did not confirm the suppressive function of proliferating Tregs from siplizumab cultures.

Profiling relied on immunoSEQ multiplex PCR, and the TCRdb table lists in-frame clones only, not all of them. The sample yields roughly 120,000 clones, about 94% seen once. The clonotype was recovered from a human donor in good health. This sequence joins TRBV6-5 and TRBJ2-1, with 11 bases aligning to TRBD2. Source material: non-Treg CD4+ T cells sorted from blood. CDR3 amino acids: CASSKTSGTYNEQFF. The CDR3 region has the DNA TGTGCCAGCAGCAAGACTAGCGGGACCTACAATGAGCAGTTCTTC.